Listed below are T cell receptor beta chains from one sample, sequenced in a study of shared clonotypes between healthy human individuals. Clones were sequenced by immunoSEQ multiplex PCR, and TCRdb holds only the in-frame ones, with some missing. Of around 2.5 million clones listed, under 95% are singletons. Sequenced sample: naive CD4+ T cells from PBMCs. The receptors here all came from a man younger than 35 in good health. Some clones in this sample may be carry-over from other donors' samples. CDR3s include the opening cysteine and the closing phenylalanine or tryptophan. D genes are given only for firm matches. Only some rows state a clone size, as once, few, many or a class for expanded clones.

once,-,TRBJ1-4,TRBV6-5,TGTGCCAGCAGTTACTCCGGACAGAAATCGGGTGAAAAACTGTTTTTT,CASSYSGQKSGEKLFF
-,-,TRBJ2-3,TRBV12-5,TGTGCTAGTGCCCTCGAGGGCGGCACCACTCAGCAGTATTTT,CASALEGGTTQQYF
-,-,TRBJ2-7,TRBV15,TGTGCCACCAGCAGAGAGGCTCTCTCACCGCGCTCCTACGAGCAGTACTTC,CATSREALSPRSYEQYF
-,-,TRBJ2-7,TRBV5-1,TGCGCCAGCAGCTTGGAGGGGCCCTCCTACGAGCAGTACTTC,CASSLEGPSYEQYF
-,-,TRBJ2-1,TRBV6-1,TGTGCCAGCAGTGAATTGACCCCGGCCCGGAACAATGAGCAGTTCTTC,CASSELTPARNNEQFF
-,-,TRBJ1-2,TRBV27,TGTGCCAGCAGCTCCCCTGGGGACTATGGCTACACCTTC,CASSSPGDYGYTF
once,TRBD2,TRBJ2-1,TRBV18,TGTGCCAGCTCACCACAGGGGGTGTTAGCGGGAGCAGAGCAGTTCTTC,CASSPQGVLAGAEQFF
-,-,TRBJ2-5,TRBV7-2,TGTGCCAGCAGCTTAGGGGGGGCCGAAGAGACCCAGTACTTC,CASSLGGAEETQYF
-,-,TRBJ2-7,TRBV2,TGTGCCAGCCGGTCGGGACTGAGCTCCTACGAGCAGTACTTC,CASRSGLSSYEQYF
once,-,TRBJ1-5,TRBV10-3,TGTGCCATCAGCCCCGAAGGACAGAACAATCAGCCCCAGCATTTT,CAISPEGQNNQPQHF
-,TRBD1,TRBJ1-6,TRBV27,TGTGCCAGCAGGGCAGCCGGGACAGGGGTCCCCATCTCCTATAATTCACCCCTCCACTTT,CASRAAGTGVPISYNSPLHF
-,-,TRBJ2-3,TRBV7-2,TGTGCCAGCAGCTTAGGGAGGATCTCTTTGGATACGCAGTATTTT,CASSLGRISLDTQYF
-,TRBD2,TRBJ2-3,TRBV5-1,TGCGCCAGCAGCTTGGTGGCTAGCGGGAGTGCAGATACGCAGTATTTT,CASSLVASGSADTQYF
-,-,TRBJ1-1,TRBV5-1,TGCGCCAGCAGCTTGGATTCTACGTCGATAACTGAAGCTTTCTTT,CASSLDSTSITEAFF
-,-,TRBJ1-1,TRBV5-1,TGCGCCAGCAGCTTTGCCACAGGCGGGACTGAAGCTTTCTTT,CASSFATGGTEAFF
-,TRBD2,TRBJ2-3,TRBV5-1,TGCGCCAGAGCCGGGACTAGCGGATTCACAGATACGCAGTATTTT,CARAGTSGFTDTQYF
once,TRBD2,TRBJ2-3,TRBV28,TGTGCCACCGTAGCGGGAGGAGGAGATACGCAGTATTTT,CATVAGGGDTQYF
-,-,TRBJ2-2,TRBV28,TGTGCCAGCAGTAGGTCAGGTTTTACCGGGGAGCTGTTTTTT,CASSRSGFTGELFF
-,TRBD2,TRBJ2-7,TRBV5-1,TGCGCCAGCAGCTTGGGGGCGGGAGATCTCGCCGAGCAGTACTTC,CASSLGAGDLAEQYF
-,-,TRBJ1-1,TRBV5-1,TGCGCCAGCAGCCAAGGGGGTACGAACACTGAAGCTTTCTTT,CASSQGGTNTEAFF
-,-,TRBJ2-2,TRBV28,TGTGCCAGCAGTTTAGGAGGGTTTCGCACCGGGGAGCTGTTTTTT,CASSLGGFRTGELFF
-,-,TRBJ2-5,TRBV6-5,TGTGCCAGCAGACATCCAGGGGGGGAGACCCAGTACTTC,CASRHPGGETQYF
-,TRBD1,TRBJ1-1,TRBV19,TGTGCCAGTAGTCTAGGGACAGGGAGACTCATGAACACTGAAGCTTTCTTT,CASSLGTGRLMNTEAFF
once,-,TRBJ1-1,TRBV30,TGTGCCTGGAGGTATCAGCGGAGGGGGATGAACACTGAAGCTTTCTTT,CAWRYQRRGMNTEAFF
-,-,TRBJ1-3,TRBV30,TGTGCCTGGAGTCAAGCTACCGGGCCCCCAACGGGAAGTCGAAACACCATATATTTT,CAWSQATGPPTGSRNTIYF
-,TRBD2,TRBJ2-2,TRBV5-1,TGCGCCAGCAGCTTGGAAGCGGGAGGCCTAACCGGGGAGCTGTTTTTT,CASSLEAGGLTGELFF
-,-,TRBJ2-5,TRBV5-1,TGCGCCAGCAGCTTGAAGCCAGGGTGGGGGGAGCGCCAAGAGACCCAGTACTTC,CASSLKPGWGERQETQYF
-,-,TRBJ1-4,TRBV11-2,TGTGCCAGCAGCTTAGTGGGAGCCAGCAATGAAAAACTGTTTTTT,CASSLVGASNEKLFF
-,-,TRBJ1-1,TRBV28,TGTGCCAGCGGAGACCTTGGGACCACTGAAGCTTTCTTT,CASGDLGTTEAFF
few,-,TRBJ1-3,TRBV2,TGTGCCAGCAGCCCCGTTGAGGGAAACACCATATATTTT,CASSPVEGNTIYF
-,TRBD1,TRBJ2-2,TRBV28,TGTGCCAGCAGTTTAGGGACAGGGACGAACACCGGGGAGCTGTTTTTT,CASSLGTGTNTGELFF
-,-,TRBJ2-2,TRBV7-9,TGTGCCAGCAGCTACAAAGGGCAGGGGATAGGGGAGCTGTTTTTT,CASSYKGQGIGELFF
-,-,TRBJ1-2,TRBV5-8,TGTGCCAGCAGCCCGGGGTCCAACTATGGCTACACCTTC,CASSPGSNYGYTF
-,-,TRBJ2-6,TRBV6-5,TGTGCCAGCAGGAGACAGGTTTCTGGGGCCAACGTCCTGACTTTC,CASRRQVSGANVLTF